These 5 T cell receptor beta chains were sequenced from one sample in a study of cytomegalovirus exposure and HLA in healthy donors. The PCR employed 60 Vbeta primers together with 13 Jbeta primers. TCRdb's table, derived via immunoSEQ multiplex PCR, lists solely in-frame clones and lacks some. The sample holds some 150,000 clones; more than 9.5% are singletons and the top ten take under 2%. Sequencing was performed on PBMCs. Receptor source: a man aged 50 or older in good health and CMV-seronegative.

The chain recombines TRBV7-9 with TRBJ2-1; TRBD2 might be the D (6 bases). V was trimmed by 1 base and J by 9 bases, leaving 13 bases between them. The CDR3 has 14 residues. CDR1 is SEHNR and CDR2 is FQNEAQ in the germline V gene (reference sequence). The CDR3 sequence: CASSLGGSGGEQFF. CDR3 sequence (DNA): TGTGCCAGCAGCTTAGGGGGTAGCGGTGGTGAGCAGTTCTTC.

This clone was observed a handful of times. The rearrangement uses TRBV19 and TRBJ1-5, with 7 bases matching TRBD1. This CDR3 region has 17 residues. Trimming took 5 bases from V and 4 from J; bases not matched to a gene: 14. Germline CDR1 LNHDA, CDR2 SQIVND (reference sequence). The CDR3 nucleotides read TGTGCCAGTAGTGGGGACAGTTCTACCCCTGGGAATCAGCCCCAGCATTTT. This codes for CASSGDSSTPGNQPQHF. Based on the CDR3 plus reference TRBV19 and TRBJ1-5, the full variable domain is DGGITQSPKYLFRKEGQNVTLSCEQNLNHDAMYWYRQDPGQGLRLIYYSQIVNDFQKGDIAEGYSVSREKKESFPLTVTSAQKNPTAFYLCASSGDSSTPGNQPQHFGDGTRLSIL.

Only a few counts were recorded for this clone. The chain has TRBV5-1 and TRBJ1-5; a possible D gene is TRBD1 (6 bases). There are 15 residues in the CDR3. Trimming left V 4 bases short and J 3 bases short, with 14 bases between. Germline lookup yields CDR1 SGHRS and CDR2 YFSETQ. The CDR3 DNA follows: TGCGCCAGCAGCACCTTGGACAGTTTCAATCAGCCCCAGCATTTT. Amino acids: CASSTLDSFNQPQHF.

In nucleotides, the CDR3 is TGTGCCAGCAGACCGGGGGGGGGACACACCGGGGAGCTGTTTTTT. Translating gives CASRPGGGHTGELFF. The chain employs TRBV27 and TRBJ2-2; 8 bases are shared with TRBD2. This CDR3 comprises 15 residues. The J segment lost 3 bases and the V segment lost 6 bases, leaving 6 bases of the junction unmatched. CDR1 and CDR2 (germline): MNHEY, SMNVEV (reference sequence).

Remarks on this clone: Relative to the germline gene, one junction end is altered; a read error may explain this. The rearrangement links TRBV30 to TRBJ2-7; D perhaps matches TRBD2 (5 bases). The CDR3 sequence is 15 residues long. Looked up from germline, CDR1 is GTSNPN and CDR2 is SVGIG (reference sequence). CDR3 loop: CAWSSPRAGPYAQYF. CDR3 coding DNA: TGTGCCTGGAGTTCCCCGCGGGCGGGCCCCTACGCGCAGTACTTC.